A selection of T cell receptor beta chains follows, all from one sample in a study of blood T cell repertoires in COVID-19. Sequencing used immunoSEQ multiplex PCR; TCRdb keeps in-frame clones, though not all of them. The profile covers 35,000 to 55,000 clones, with over 70% appearing a single time and approximately 4.7% taken by the ten largest. The sequenced sample consisted of peripheral blood. These receptors were collected from a human donor in a cohort sampled during active COVID-19. Each CDR3 is given with its conserved first and last residue. D genes are given only for firm matches. Size is stated for part of the rows, as once, few or many counts, or as a class when the clone is expanded.

V,J,size,length,D,DNA,CDR3
TRBV28,TRBJ2-3,-,14,-,TGTGCCAGCGGATGGGGGGAGGCCCCCGGGGCGCAGTATTTT,CASGWGEAPGAQYF
TRBV20-1,TRBJ2-3,-,15,-,TGCAGTGCTAGTGGTGGTAGCGGTCCCACAGATACGCAGTATTTT,CSASGGSGPTDTQYF
TRBV18,TRBJ2-7,-,17,TRBD1,TGTGCCAGCTCATTGAGGACAGGGGACCCCAAACGCTACGAGCAGTACTTC,CASSLRTGDPKRYEQYF
TRBV20-1,TRBJ2-6,-,16,TRBD1,TGCAGTGCTAGTAGGACAGGGGACCCTGGGGCCAACGTCCTGACTTTC,CSASRTGDPGANVLTF
TRBV28,TRBJ1-4,-,17,-,TGTGCCAGCCGTACTTTGTCGGGTCTTGCAACTAATGAAAAACTGTTTTTT,CASRTLSGLATNEKLFF
TRBV28,TRBJ1-2,-,14,TRBD1,TGTGCCAGCAGTCCAGCCGGGACAGGGGCTGGCTACACCTTC,CASSPAGTGAGYTF
TRBV7-2,TRBJ2-7,once,16,TRBD2,TGTGCCAGCAGCTTAGGTGCTAGCGGGATAGGGTACGAGCAGTACTTC,CASSLGASGIGYEQYF
TRBV29-1,TRBJ2-2,medium-sized,14,-,TGCGCGGGGTCACACTTTTCGAACACCGGGGAGCTGTTTTTT,CAGSHFSNTGELFF
TRBV11-2,TRBJ2-3,-,15,TRBD2,TGTGCCAGCAGCTTGGGACTAGCGGAGACAGATACGCAGTATTTT,CASSLGLAETDTQYF
TRBV5-1,TRBJ2-1,-,14,TRBD1,TGCGCCAGCAGATTGGGACAGGCCTACAATGAGCAGTTCTTC,CASRLGQAYNEQFF
TRBV5-5,TRBJ1-2,-,13,-,TGTGCCAGCAGCTTGGTTCCTCAGGGTGGCTACACCTTC,CASSLVPQGGYTF
TRBV18,TRBJ2-7,-,16,TRBD1,TGTGCCAGCTCACCAGGAACTGGACAGGGGGCAGGTGAGCAGTACTTC,CASSPGTGQGAGEQYF
TRBV7-8,TRBJ2-7,-,17,TRBD2,TGTGCCAGCAGCGTAACACAGGGGACTAGCGTTCTGTACGAGCAGTACTTC,CASSVTQGTSVLYEQYF
TRBV18,TRBJ2-7,few,16,TRBD2,TGTGCCAGCTCACCAGCCCTAGCGGGAGGTATCTACGAGCAGTACTTC,CASSPALAGGIYEQYF
TRBV25-1,TRBJ1-5,-,13,-,TGTGCCAGCAGTGGGCAGTCTCATCAGCCCCAGCATTTT,CASSGQSHQPQHF
TRBV24-1,TRBJ2-2,-,18,-,TGTGCCACCAGTGATCCAGGGCCGGGAGACGCGAACACCGGGGAGCTGTTTTTT,CATSDPGPGDANTGELFF
TRBV21-1,TRBJ2-5,-,14,-,TGTGCCAGCAGCAAGCGCGGGAGGGAAGAGACCCAGTACTTC,CASSKRGREETQYF
TRBV24-1,TRBJ2-3,-,15,-,TGTGCCACCAGTGACCATAGACTAGGCACAGATACGCAGTATTTT,CATSDHRLGTDTQYF
TRBV6-6,TRBJ2-7,-,16,TRBD1,TGTGCCAGCAGTCAGGTATCGGACAGGGTTCTTTGGGAGCAGTACTTC,CASSQVSDRVLWEQYF
TRBV6-6,TRBJ2-7,-,14,TRBD2,TGTGCCAGCAGTTACGACGCGGGAGGGGGCGAGCAGTACTTC,CASSYDAGGGEQYF
TRBV28,TRBJ1-5,-,15,-,TGTGCCAGCAGTCAGGGAAGGGAAATCAATCAGCCCCAGCATTTT,CASSQGREINQPQHF
TRBV7-9,TRBJ2-5,-,16,TRBD2,TGTGCCAGCAGGTCGGGACTAGCGGGAGTGATGGAGACCCAGTACTTC,CASRSGLAGVMETQYF
TRBV20-1,TRBJ2-7,-,14,-,TGCAGTGCTAGTCCAGCGAGGGTCTCCTACGAGCAGTACTTC,CSASPARVSYEQYF
TRBV27,TRBJ2-3,-,17,TRBD2,TGTGCCAGCAGTTTATTCGGACTAGCGGCTCCAAAAGATACGCAGTATTTT,CASSLFGLAAPKDTQYF
TRBV7-3,TRBJ2-3,-,13,-,TGTGCCAGCAGCTTATATGAGGGAGATACGCAGTATTTT,CASSLYEGDTQYF
TRBV30,TRBJ2-7,-,12,TRBD1,TGTGCCTGGGGACAGGTGTCCTACGAGCAGTACTTC,CAWGQVSYEQYF
TRBV7-8,TRBJ1-4,-,14,TRBD1,TGTGCCAGCAGCTTAGGACAGGGGCGGGAAAAACTGTTTTTT,CASSLGQGREKLFF
TRBV7-8,TRBJ2-3,-,18,TRBD2,TGTGCCAGCAGCTTAGAGGCTAGCGGGCGGATGGGCACAGATACGCAGTATTTT,CASSLEASGRMGTDTQYF
TRBV11-2,TRBJ2-1,-,12,TRBD1,TGTGCCAGCAGCCACGGGGACAGGTTGCAGTTCTTC,CASSHGDRLQFF
TRBV5-1,TRBJ2-7,-,16,-,TGCGCCAGCAGCTTGTATCGGGGGGCGAGCTCCTACGAGCAGTACTTC,CASSLYRGASSYEQYF
TRBV7-9,TRBJ2-3,few,13,-,TGTGCCAGCAGGACAGGCCGCACAGATACGCAGTATTTT,CASRTGRTDTQYF